This entry lists 26 T cell receptor beta chains sequenced from one sample in a study of T-cell reconstitution after alpha-beta-depleted transplantation in children (dated by TCRdb to about 2016). Libraries were prepared through PCR. TCRdb lists the instrument as Illumina HiSeq 2500. To normalize quantification of the TCRbeta repertoire, the TCR libraries were built with molecular barcoding that relied on unique molecular identifiers. TCRdb passed the public sequencing reads through fastp at Q25 and MiXCR, retaining productive beta sequences. Records with the same CDR3 protein are collapsed into one entry carrying the most frequent genes and DNA. The sample records 700,000 or so distinct CDR3 sequences, roughly 14% of which are singletons. The ten largest clones add up to roughly 0.84% of the sample. The sample's treatment or condition label is to be understood as: allogeneic hematopoietic cell transplantation with graft depleted of TCRalphabeta T cells and CD19 B cells.

The input for sequencing was PBMCs, taken before TCRalphabeta/CD19-depleted stem cell transplant. The source of these receptors is a girl aged 2 to 9 with congenital amegakaryocytic thrombocytopenia, due to receive a stem cell transplant.

At least ten counts were recorded for this clonotype. The V call is TRBV20-1, the J call TRBJ1-6; D not certain. Germline CDR1 reads DFQATT; CDR2 reads SNEGSKA (reference sequence). The V gene lost 1 base and the J gene lost 7 bases, with 8 bases spanning the gap. The CDR3 loop spans 13 amino acids. Here the CDR3 DNA reads TGCAGTGCTAGAGGGAATGGGAATTCACCCCTCCACTTT. This translates into CSARGNGNSPLHF.

This clonotype was seen repeatedly, ten times or more. This sequence joins TRBV10-1 and TRBJ2-3; the D call may be TRBD1 or TRBD2 (5 bases each). The CDR3 is made up of 15 amino acids. CDR1 and CDR2 from the germline V gene are WNHNN and SYGVQD (reference sequence). V gave up 2 bases and J gave up 1 base, with 10 bases separating them. The CDR3 DNA sequence: TGCGCCAGCAGTGAGCCCGGGACCGGCACAGATACGCAGTATTTT. Its translation: CASSEPGTGTDTQYF.

This clonotype was found once. The chain uses TRBV7-8 and TRBJ2-7; TRBD2 aligns across 7 bases. The V and J ends lost 1 base and 3 bases, in that order; junction bases with no gene match: 9. The CDR3 spans 16 residues. CDR1 and CDR2 from the germline V gene are SGHVS and FQNEAQ. This CDR3 is CASSLETGTTHYEQYF. The CDR3 DNA reads as TGTGCCAGCAGCTTAGAAACGGGGACTACCCACTACGAGCAGTACTTC.

This clonotype was detected ten times or more. The chain couples TRBV12-3 or TRBV12-4 to TRBJ1-2, with D uncertain. The CDR3 covers 13 residues. Between the trimmed V and J ends, which lost 6 bases and 3 bases, there was a span of 11 bases. The CDR3 DNA reads TGTGCCAGCAGCCTTACACCGGACTATGGCTACACCTTC. It specifies CASSLTPDYGYTF.

The rearrangement joins TRBV20-1 to TRBJ1-2; the D gene is possibly TRBD1 (5 bases). The CDR3 covers 13 residues. The ends were cut back, 0 bases at V and 5 bases at J, with 10 bases in the middle. Germline lookup yields CDR1 DFQATT and CDR2 SNEGSKA (reference sequence). CDR3 protein: CSARDHRRYGYTF. The CDR3, as DNA: TGCAGTGCTAGAGATCACAGGCGATATGGCTACACCTTC.

In its sample, this clonotype was seen a few times. The J gene is TRBJ2-2, the V gene TRBV15; D gene unclear. Trimming took off 3 bases at V and 3 bases at J, with 8 bases between the two ends. The germline V gene encodes CDR1 LNHNV and CDR2 YYDKDF (reference sequence). The CDR3 runs 14 residues. The CDR3 bases are TGTGCCACCAGCAGGATCGGGTACACCGGGGAGCTGTTTTTT. It yields the protein CATSRIGYTGELFF.

Ten or more counts support this clonotype. The chain is built from TRBV20-1 and TRBJ1-3; TRBD1 agrees at 9 bases. The CDR3 sequence is 15 residues long. The V gene end was trimmed by 1 base and the J gene end by 7 bases; junction bases not matched to a gene: 8. Germline loops: CDR1 DFQATT, CDR2 SNEGSKA (reference sequence). In DNA, the CDR3 is TGCAGTGCTAGAGGCCGGACAGGGGCGAGGAACACCATATATTTT. As protein: CSARGRTGARNTIYF.

This clonotype has ten or more counts. The gene calls are TRBV5-1 and TRBJ2-2; the D gene is possibly TRBD2 (5 bases). The V and J ends lost 3 bases and 0 bases respectively, with 6 bases between them. The CDR3 loop spans 14 amino acids. From germline, CDR1 is SGHRS and CDR2 YFSETQ. This CDR3 reads CASSSLANTGELFF. CDR3 nucleotide sequence: TGCGCCAGCAGCTCACTAGCGAACACCGGGGAGCTGTTTTTT.

This clonotype was seen once. This sequence joins TRBV7-3 and TRBJ1-1, with D uncertain. V lost 5 bases and J lost 1, with 11 bases in between. Germline V gene lookup returns CDR1 SGHTA and CDR2 FQGTGA. The CDR3 contains 14 residues. CDR3 in amino acids: CASSASRANTEAFF. The CDR3 coding sequence is TGTGCCAGCAGCGCCTCCCGGGCGAACACTGAAGCTTTCTTT.

This clonotype appeared many times. This chain's CDR3 is CSARERPGTQYF. Written as DNA, the CDR3 is TGCAGTGCTAGGGAACGCCCCGGTACGCAGTATTTT. The chain couples TRBV20-1 to TRBJ2-3; no firm D call. The CDR3 extends over 12 amino acids. V lost 3 bases and J lost 8, with 12 bases in between. The germline gives CDR1 DFQATT, CDR2 SNEGSKA (reference sequence).

This clonotype was counted between two and nine times. The rearrangement joins TRBV4-1 to TRBJ2-3; 7 bases fit TRBD2. Germline V gives CDR1 MGHRA, CDR2 YSYEKL. The CDR3 is 16 amino acids. The V segment lost 0 bases and the J segment 1 base; nucleotides outside the gene matches: 4. CDR3 DNA sequence: TGCGCCAGCAGCCAAGATCAGGGAGGGGGCACAGATACGCAGTATTTT. Translated: CASSQDQGGGTDTQYF.

This chain connects TRBV29-1 to TRBJ2-3; no clear D gene. The V gene's germline CDR1 is SQVTM and CDR2 ANQGSEA. This CDR3 is 13 amino acids long. Trimming removed 4 bases at V and 7 bases at J, with 15 bases between. CDR3 DNA: TGCAGCGTTGTGGGCCTGTTCGCACATACGCAGTATTTT. It codes for CSVVGLFAHTQYF.

This clonotype has a count of ten or more. This chain uses TRBV12-3 or TRBV12-4 with TRBJ2-1; 8 positions agree with TRBD2. The CDR3 extends over 16 amino acids. Germline trimming cut 5 bases from V and 0 bases from J; bases unmatched to any gene: 6. CDR3 bases: TGTGCCAGCAGTCGGATAGCGGGGTTCTCCTACAATGAGCAGTTCTTC. Encoded protein: CASSRIAGFSYNEQFF.

This clonotype was seen many times. The gene calls are TRBV7-2 and TRBJ2-3; D may be TRBD2 (7 bases). The CDR3 loop spans 14 amino acids. CDR1 SGHTA and CDR2 FQGNSA come from the germline V gene. V was trimmed by 4 bases and J by 7 bases, leaving 15 bases between them. CDR3 nucleotide sequence: TGTGCCAGCAGCTGGGGGGCTAGCGGAAATACGCAGTATTTT. Translating it yields CASSWGASGNTQYF.

This clonotype was observed many times. The V and J genes are TRBV7-2 and TRBJ1-2; weak D call: TRBD1 (6 bases). Trimming cost V 1 base and J 7 bases, with 13 bases left between them. The CDR3 spans 14 residues. From germline, CDR1 is SGHTA and CDR2 FQGNSA. CDR3 coding DNA: TGTGCCAGCAGCTTAGACCAGGGGCAAGGTGGCTACACCTTC. Its translation: CASSLDQGQGGYTF.

Many counts were recorded for this clonotype. This chain links TRBV27 with TRBJ1-1; D unclear. This CDR3 is built from 15 residues. Trimming left V 5 bases short and J 1 base short, with 14 bases between. CDR1 is MNHEY and CDR2 is SMNVEV in the germline V gene (reference sequence). CDR3 loop: CASSGVGRKNTEAFF. CDR3 nucleotide sequence: TGTGCCAGCAGTGGCGTCGGACGGAAGAACACTGAAGCTTTCTTT.

The chain has TRBV29-1 and TRBJ2-1, with 8 bases lining up with TRBD2. CDR3 length equals 15 residues. The trim removed 7 bases at V and 4 bases at J, leaving 12 bases unmatched. CDR1 and CDR2 (germline): SQVTM, ANQGSEA. CDR3 loop: CSAPGIPSGYNEQFF. As DNA, the CDR3 is TGCAGCGCCCCAGGGATTCCTAGCGGGTACAATGAGCAGTTCTTC.

This chain joins TRBV5-1 and TRBJ2-7, with TRBD1 matching over 8 bases. The ends lost 2 bases at V and 2 bases at J; junction bases unmatched: 6. The CDR3 totals 15 residues. Looked up from germline, CDR1 is SGHRS and CDR2 is YFSETQ. The CDR3 sequence: CASSLRGQVTYEQYF. The DNA of the CDR3 is TGCGCCAGCAGCTTAAGGGGACAGGTGACCTACGAGCAGTACTTC. Full variable domain (missing parts from reference TRBV5-1 and TRBJ2-7): KAGVTQTPRYLIKTRGQQVTLSCSPISGHRSVSWYQQTPGQGLQFLFEYFSETQRNKGNFPGRFSGRQFSNSRSEMNVSTLELGDSALYLCASSLRGQVTYEQYFGPGTRLTVT.

This clonotype has ten or more counts. The chain uses TRBV7-3 and TRBJ2-1, with 8 bases aligning to TRBD2. The CDR3 extends over 15 amino acids. The V gene's germline CDR1 is SGHTA and CDR2 FQGTGA. V lost 0 bases and J lost 9; bases outside the gene matches: 7. The CDR3 region is CASSLTVLAGREQFF. In DNA form, the CDR3 reads TGTGCCAGCAGCTTAACGGTCTTAGCGGGACGTGAGCAGTTCTTC.

The table lists this clonotype with many counts. The chain has TRBV7-8 and TRBJ1-5; no firm D call. CDR1 and CDR2 from the germline V gene are SGHVS and FQNEAQ. Trimming cost V 1 base and J 1 base, with 8 bases left between them. The CDR3 covers 15 residues. The CDR3 sequence is CASSLERKSNQPQHF. In DNA, the CDR3 is TGTGCCAGCAGCTTAGAAAGAAAGAGCAATCAGCCCCAGCATTTT. The full variable domain, its missing parts supplied by reference TRBV7-8 and TRBJ1-5, is GAGVSQSPRYKVAKRGQDVALRCDPISGHVSLFWYQQALGQGPEFLTYFQNEAQLDKSGLPSDRFFAERPEGSVSTLKIQRTQQEDSAVYLCASSLERKSNQPQHFGDGTRLSIL.

Points on this clonotype: This may be a read error: a much more frequent sequence differs by one nucleotide. The chain links TRBV10-2 to TRBJ2-5; D could derive from TRBD1 or TRBD2 (5 bases each). The germline CDR1 and CDR2 sequences are WSHSY and SAAADI. The CDR3 length is 16 residues. This chain's CDR3 is CVSNRWGYEDQETQYF. CDR3 sequence (DNA): TGCGTCAGCAACAGGTGGGGGTATGAGGACCAAGAGACCCAGTACTTC.

This clonotype was seen ten or more times. The CDR3 sequence: CASSLMASGRMIGETQYF. As DNA, the CDR3 is TGCGCCAGCAGCTTGATGGCTAGCGGGAGAATGATCGGGGAGACCCAGTACTTC. The chain is built from TRBV5-1 and TRBJ2-5, with 10 bases identical to TRBD2. J gave up 5 bases and V 1 base, and 14 bases lay outside the gene matches. CDR1 SGHRS and CDR2 YFSETQ come from the germline V gene. The CDR3 loop spans 18 amino acids.

This clonotype was seen a handful of times. The chain uses TRBV6-2 or TRBV6-3 and TRBJ2-5; 9 bases align to TRBD2. The V gene's germline CDR1 is MNHEY and CDR2 SVGEGT. The length of the CDR3 is 13 residues. The trim removed 7 bases at V and 4 bases at J, leaving 4 bases unmatched. CDR3 region: CASIELAGETQYF. In nucleotides, the CDR3 is TGTGCCAGCATAGAACTAGCGGGAGAGACCCAGTACTTC.

This clonotype was observed at least ten times. V is TRBV10-3 and J is TRBJ2-1; tentatively, D is TRBD1 or TRBD2 (5 bases each). The CDR3 is made up of 12 amino acids. With 2 bases removed from V and 10 bases from J, the gap between germline ends came to 9 bases. Looked up from germline, CDR1 is ENHRY and CDR2 is SYGVKD. The CDR3, as DNA: TGTGCCATCAGTGAGCGGGGCTTGGAGCAGTTCTTC. As protein: CAISERGLEQFF.

This clonotype turned up a few times. The chain combines TRBV12-3 or TRBV12-4 with TRBJ2-5; 8 positions match TRBD2. The CDR3 covers 15 residues. V lost 6 bases and J lost 5; bases outside the gene matches: 11. In nucleotides, the CDR3 is TGTGCCAGCAGCCCTGTAGCGGGACGCCAGGAGACCCAGTACTTC. Encoded protein: CASSPVAGRQETQYF.

This clonotype was found many times. The chain couples TRBV5-1 to TRBJ1-1; unclear D gene. The V gene lost 0 bases and the J gene lost 0 bases, with 6 bases spanning the gap. CDR3 size: 14 residues. In germline, CDR1 is SGHRS, CDR2 YFSETQ. CDR3: CASSLEVLNTEAFF. CDR3 coding DNA: TGCGCCAGCAGCTTGGAGGTACTGAACACTGAAGCTTTCTTT.